Listed here are 9 T cell receptor beta chains from one sample, sequenced in a study of OX40 agonist ivuxolimab in advanced cancers. Assay used: immunoSEQ multiplex PCR; TCRdb lists only in-frame clones, some missing. The table shows 40,000 to 50,000 clones, with approximately 91% occurring only once. The specimen comprised CD4+ or CD8+ T cells sorted from blood, sampled in a trial of the OX40 agonist ivuxolimab. The origin of the receptors is an adult with an advanced solid tumor such as melanoma, head and neck, liver or kidney cancer.

This clone has more than one count but fewer than ten. The chain couples TRBV6-6 to TRBJ2-7, with a tentative D call TRBD1 (6 bases). V was clipped by 7 bases and J by 3 bases, with 10 bases between them. Germline CDR1 reads MNHNY; CDR2 reads SVGAGI (reference sequence). The CDR3 runs to 12 residues. CDR3 nucleotides: TGTGCCAGCACCCCGGACAGCTACGAGCAGTACTTC. Translated: CASTPDSYEQYF.

This chain joins TRBV4-3 and TRBJ1-1; the D is unclear. Germline V CDR1 and CDR2: LGHNA, YSLEER. This CDR3 has 13 residues. The V gene lost 4 bases and the J gene lost 1 base, with 7 bases spanning the gap. CDR3 amino acids: CASSRAWNTEAFF. As DNA, the CDR3 is TGCGCCAGCAGCCGGGCTTGGAACACTGAAGCTTTCTTT.

The chain links TRBV5-6 to TRBJ1-2; a possible D gene is TRBD1 (6 bases). This CDR3 spans 13 amino acids. Trimming removed 4 bases at V and 8 bases at J, with 15 bases between. Germline V gives CDR1 SGHDT, CDR2 YYEEEE. This CDR3 is CASSLGGHRGYTF. DNA for the CDR3: TGTGCCAGCAGCCTCGGGGGGCATCGGGGCTACACCTTC.

The chain carries TRBV5-6 and TRBJ1-1; D not certain. Trimming took off 2 bases at V and 0 bases at J, with 8 bases between the two ends. This CDR3 is built from 14 residues. The germline V gene encodes CDR1 SGHDT and CDR2 YYEEEE. The DNA of the CDR3 is TGTGCCAGCAGCTTTGAGGATATGAACACTGAAGCTTTCTTT. As protein: CASSFEDMNTEAFF.

This chain links TRBV6-4 with TRBJ1-5, with D perhaps matching TRBD1 (5 bases). The V gene lost 5 bases and the J gene lost 5 bases, with 10 bases spanning the gap. The CDR3 has 13 amino acids. Germline V gives CDR1 MRHNA, CDR2 SNTAGT. CDR3 protein: CASSYWGDQPQHF. The CDR3 DNA reads TGTGCCAGCAGTTACTGGGGGGATCAGCCCCAGCATTTT.

J is TRBJ2-1 and V is TRBV27, with 12 positions matching TRBD2. The CDR3 contains 16 residues. Germline V CDR1 and CDR2: MNHEY, SMNVEV (reference sequence). V trimming: 4 bases; J trimming: 6 bases; junction bases outside the gene matches: 7. The CDR3 region has the DNA TGTGCCAGCAGTTCCCGACTAGCGGGAGAAGTCAATGAGCAGTTCTTC. Residues: CASSSRLAGEVNEQFF.

The V call is TRBV7-9, the J call TRBJ1-2; D possibly corresponds to TRBD1 (5 bases). The CDR3 is 16 amino acids. Trimming removed 5 bases at V and 2 bases at J, with 18 bases between. Germline values: CDR1 SEHNR, CDR2 FQNEAQ (reference sequence). The CDR3 region is CASSGSGTATNYGYTF. The CDR3 coding sequence is TGTGCCAGCAGCGGATCCGGGACCGCCACAAACTATGGCTACACCTTC.

The V and J genes are TRBV6-1 and TRBJ1-1; TRBD1 agrees at 9 bases. Per the germline V gene, CDR1 is MNHNS and CDR2 is SASEGT. The trim removed 6 bases at V and 4 bases at J, leaving 6 bases unmatched. The CDR3 covers 14 residues. CDR3 amino acids: CASRRQGEGTEAFF. CDR3 nucleotide sequence: TGTGCCAGCAGAAGACAGGGGGAGGGCACTGAAGCTTTCTTT.

The CDR3 spells CASTLFTGRGQPQHF. Here the CDR3 DNA reads TGTGCCAGCACCTTATTCACGGGCAGGGGGCAGCCCCAGCATTTT. The V gene is TRBV28, the J gene TRBJ1-5; 7 nucleotides align to TRBD1. Germline V lookup: CDR1 MDHEN, CDR2 SYDVKM. The ends lost 7 bases at V and 7 bases at J; junction bases unmatched: 13. This CDR3 region has 15 residues.